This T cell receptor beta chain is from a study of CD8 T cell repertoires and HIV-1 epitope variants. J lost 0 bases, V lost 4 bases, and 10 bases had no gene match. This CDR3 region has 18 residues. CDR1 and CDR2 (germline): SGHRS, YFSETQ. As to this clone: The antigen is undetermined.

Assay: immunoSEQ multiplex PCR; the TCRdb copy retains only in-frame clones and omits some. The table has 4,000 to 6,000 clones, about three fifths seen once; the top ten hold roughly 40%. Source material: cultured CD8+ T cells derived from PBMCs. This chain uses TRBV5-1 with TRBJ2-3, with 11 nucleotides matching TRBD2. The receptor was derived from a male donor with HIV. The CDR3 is CASSMTSGASTSTDTQYF. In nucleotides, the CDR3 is TGCGCCAGCAGCATGACTAGCGGGGCCTCCACTAGCACAGATACGCAGTATTTT.